The rows below give T cell receptor beta chains drawn from one sample of a study of cytomegalovirus exposure and HLA in healthy donors. Profiling relied on immunoSEQ multiplex PCR, and the TCRdb table lists in-frame clones only, not all of them. The sample's table shows just over 40,000 clones. The sequenced material came from PBMCs. These receptors all stem from a man aged 30 to 39 in good health and CMV-seronegative. Both conserved end residues are part of each CDR3. Fields, in order: V gene, J gene, D gene, CDR3 length, CDR3 protein, CDR3 DNA. D genes are given only for firm matches.

v_call: TRBV5-4
j_call: TRBJ2-1
d_call: TRBD2
cdr3_length: 17
cdr3_aa: CASSLGLTSGGNNEQFF
cdr3_nt: TGTGCCAGCAGCCTGGGGCTGACTAGCGGGGGTAACAATGAGCAGTTCTTC

v_call: TRBV7-9
j_call: TRBJ2-7
d_call: TRBD1
cdr3_length: 14
cdr3_aa: CASSPRDRLYEQYF
cdr3_nt: TGTGCCAGCAGCCCACGGGACAGGTTGTACGAGCAGTACTTC

v_call: TRBV6-5
j_call: TRBJ1-1
d_call: -
cdr3_length: 13
cdr3_aa: CASSYRAGTEAFF
cdr3_nt: TGTGCCAGCAGTTACAGGGCCGGGACAGAAGCTTTCTTT

v_call: TRBV5-1
j_call: TRBJ1-2
d_call: TRBD1
cdr3_length: 15
cdr3_aa: CASSLETGSNYGYTF
cdr3_nt: TGCGCCAGCAGCCTGGAGACAGGGAGTAACTATGGCTACACCTTC

v_call: TRBV4-2
j_call: TRBJ1-4
d_call: -
cdr3_length: 16
cdr3_aa: CASSQDPTVPLEKLFF
cdr3_nt: TGTGCCAGCAGCCAAGATCCGACAGTCCCACTCGAAAAACTGTTTTTT

v_call: TRBV6-5
j_call: TRBJ2-1
d_call: -
cdr3_length: 15
cdr3_aa: CASKMVGRGYNEQFF
cdr3_nt: TGTGCCAGCAAGATGGTGGGGCGGGGCTACAATGAGCAGTTCTTC

v_call: TRBV4-2
j_call: TRBJ2-7
d_call: TRBD1
cdr3_length: 15
cdr3_aa: CASSQGQGASYEQYF
cdr3_nt: TGTGCCAGCAGCCAAGGGCAGGGGGCCTCCTACGAGCAGTACTTC

v_call: TRBV7-2
j_call: TRBJ1-6
d_call: -
cdr3_length: 15
cdr3_aa: CASSPGGSYNSPLHF
cdr3_nt: TGTGCCAGCAGCCCGGGGGGATCCTACAATTCACCCCTCCACTTT

v_call: TRBV4-2
j_call: TRBJ1-6
d_call: -
cdr3_length: 16
cdr3_aa: CASSQDMSVTGSPLHF
cdr3_nt: TGTGCCAGCAGCCAAGATATGTCGGTGACGGGTTCACCCCTCCACTTT

v_call: TRBV6-1
j_call: TRBJ1-1
d_call: -
cdr3_length: 15
cdr3_aa: CASSEEGGGWTEAFF
cdr3_nt: TGTGCCAGCAGTGAAGAAGGGGGTGGGTGGACTGAAGCTTTCTTT

v_call: TRBV30
j_call: TRBJ1-5
d_call: TRBD1
cdr3_length: 13
cdr3_aa: CAWKRGRNQPQHF
cdr3_nt: TGTGCCTGGAAAAGGGGGCGAAATCAGCCCCAGCATTTT

v_call: TRBV2
j_call: TRBJ2-7
d_call: -
cdr3_length: 11
cdr3_aa: CASSEGYEQYF
cdr3_nt: TGTGCCAGCAGCGAGGGTTACGAGCAGTACTTC

v_call: TRBV5-4
j_call: TRBJ2-5
d_call: -
cdr3_length: 14
cdr3_aa: CASSLGGAEETQYF
cdr3_nt: TGTGCCAGCAGCTTGGGGGGAGCCGAAGAGACCCAGTACTTC

v_call: TRBV28
j_call: TRBJ1-2
d_call: -
cdr3_length: 13
cdr3_aa: CASSTQGYYGYTF
cdr3_nt: TGTGCCAGCAGCACACAGGGATACTATGGCTACACCTTC

v_call: TRBV7-9
j_call: TRBJ1-1
d_call: -
cdr3_length: 15
cdr3_aa: CASSLGRNRRGEAFF
cdr3_nt: TGTGCCAGCAGCTTAGGCCGGAACCGGCGCGGTGAAGCTTTCTTT

v_call: TRBV13
j_call: TRBJ1-1
d_call: -
cdr3_length: 13
cdr3_aa: CASSSITVAEAFF
cdr3_nt: TGTGCCAGCAGCTCCATAACAGTGGCTGAAGCTTTCTTT

v_call: TRBV5-6
j_call: TRBJ2-6
d_call: -
cdr3_length: 15
cdr3_aa: CASSLEGLGANVLTF
cdr3_nt: TGTGCCAGCAGCTTGGAGGGACTTGGGGCCAACGTCCTGACTTTC

v_call: TRBV30
j_call: TRBJ2-7
d_call: -
cdr3_length: 13
cdr3_aa: CAWSPAKAYEQYF
cdr3_nt: TGTGCCTGGAGTCCTGCGAAAGCCTACGAGCAGTACTTC

v_call: TRBV4-1
j_call: TRBJ1-5
d_call: TRBD1
cdr3_length: 15
cdr3_aa: CASSRGDRGDQPQHF
cdr3_nt: TGCGCCAGCAGCCGAGGGGACAGGGGCGATCAGCCCCAGCATTTT

v_call: TRBV2
j_call: TRBJ2-1
d_call: -
cdr3_length: 14
cdr3_aa: CASRARDQVNEQFF
cdr3_nt: TGTGCCAGCAGAGCCCGAGACCAGGTCAATGAGCAGTTCTTC

v_call: TRBV7-2
j_call: TRBJ1-1
d_call: -
cdr3_length: 12
cdr3_aa: CASSFPNTEAFF
cdr3_nt: TGTGCCAGCAGCTTCCCAAACACTGAAGCTTTCTTT

v_call: TRBV19
j_call: TRBJ2-7
d_call: TRBD2
cdr3_length: 14
cdr3_aa: CASSIFRGAYEQYF
cdr3_nt: TGTGCCAGTAGTATATTCCGGGGGGCCTACGAGCAGTACTTC

v_call: TRBV19
j_call: TRBJ1-2
d_call: TRBD1
cdr3_length: 14
cdr3_aa: CASSIEDRVYGYTF
cdr3_nt: TGTGCCAGTAGTATTGAAGACAGGGTGTATGGCTACACCTTC

v_call: TRBV25-1
j_call: TRBJ2-2
d_call: -
cdr3_length: 15
cdr3_aa: CASSEQGKNTGELFF
cdr3_nt: TGTGCCAGCAGTGAACAGGGCAAGAACACCGGGGAGCTGTTTTTT

v_call: TRBV18
j_call: TRBJ1-5
d_call: TRBD1
cdr3_length: 15
cdr3_aa: CASSLAGTVSQPQHF
cdr3_nt: TGTGCCAGCTCACTGGCCGGGACAGTGAGTCAGCCCCAGCATTTT

v_call: TRBV7-2
j_call: TRBJ1-1
d_call: -
cdr3_length: 14
cdr3_aa: CASSLDTGNTEAFF
cdr3_nt: TGTGCCAGCAGCTTAGATACAGGGAACACTGAAGCTTTCTTT

v_call: TRBV5-1
j_call: TRBJ2-5
d_call: TRBD2
cdr3_length: 16
cdr3_aa: CASSLASSGLQETQYF
cdr3_nt: TGCGCCAGCAGCTTGGCTTCTAGCGGACTCCAAGAGACCCAGTACTTC

v_call: TRBV6-5
j_call: TRBJ2-5
d_call: -
cdr3_length: 13
cdr3_aa: CASSLEGKQTQYF
cdr3_nt: TGTGCCAGCAGTTTGGAGGGGAAGCAGACCCAGTACTTC

v_call: TRBV7-8
j_call: TRBJ1-4
d_call: -
cdr3_length: 14
cdr3_aa: CASSLYRESEKLFF
cdr3_nt: TGTGCCAGCAGCTTATACAGGGAGAGCGAAAAACTGTTTTTT

v_call: TRBV5-4
j_call: TRBJ2-7
d_call: -
cdr3_length: 14
cdr3_aa: CASSLDRNSYEQYF
cdr3_nt: TGTGCCAGCAGCTTGGACAGGAACTCCTACGAGCAGTACTTC

v_call: TRBV18
j_call: TRBJ1-3
d_call: TRBD1
cdr3_length: 17
cdr3_aa: CASSPWGQGAGGNTIYF
cdr3_nt: TGTGCCAGCTCACCGTGGGGACAGGGGGCCGGTGGAAACACCATATATTTT

v_call: TRBV5-8
j_call: TRBJ1-1
d_call: TRBD1
cdr3_length: 15
cdr3_aa: CASSKRQGLATEAFF
cdr3_nt: TGTGCCAGCAGCAAAAGACAGGGGTTGGCGACTGAAGCTTTCTTT

v_call: TRBV6-1
j_call: TRBJ1-5
d_call: -
cdr3_length: 13
cdr3_aa: CASSPPGEQPQHF
cdr3_nt: TGTGCCAGCAGTCCCCCCGGGGAACAGCCCCAGCATTTT

v_call: TRBV6-1
j_call: TRBJ1-5
d_call: -
cdr3_length: 13
cdr3_aa: CASSGWLRQPQHF
cdr3_nt: TGTGCCAGCAGTGGATGGCTCAGGCAGCCCCAGCATTTT

v_call: TRBV6-7
j_call: TRBJ1-1
d_call: TRBD1
cdr3_length: 20
cdr3_aa: CASSSVRGTGGFWMDTEAFF
cdr3_nt: TGTGCCAGCAGTTCCGTGCGAGGGACAGGGGGCTTCTGGATGGACACTGAAGCTTTCTTT

v_call: TRBV14
j_call: TRBJ2-1
d_call: TRBD2
cdr3_length: 16
cdr3_aa: CASSLSGSTAYNEQFF
cdr3_nt: TGTGCCAGCAGCCTTAGCGGGAGTACGGCCTACAATGAGCAGTTCTTC

v_call: TRBV5-5
j_call: TRBJ2-4
d_call: TRBD2
cdr3_length: 18
cdr3_aa: CASSLAPPGGSTKNIQYF
cdr3_nt: TGTGCCAGCAGTTTAGCCCCTCCGGGAGGGAGTACCAAAAACATTCAGTACTTC

v_call: TRBV6-5
j_call: TRBJ2-7
d_call: TRBD1
cdr3_length: 15
cdr3_aa: CASSQPDRGRHEQYF
cdr3_nt: TGTGCCAGCAGTCAACCAGACAGGGGAAGGCACGAGCAGTACTTC

v_call: TRBV11-3
j_call: TRBJ1-4
d_call: -
cdr3_length: 16
cdr3_aa: CASSLVGHSWNEKLFF
cdr3_nt: TGTGCCAGCAGCTTAGTGGGGCACAGTTGGAATGAAAAACTGTTTTTT

v_call: TRBV5-8
j_call: TRBJ2-6
d_call: TRBD1
cdr3_length: 17
cdr3_aa: CASSLALTGAGANVLTF
cdr3_nt: TGTGCCAGCAGCTTGGCCTTGACAGGGGCTGGGGCCAACGTCCTGACTTTC

v_call: TRBV7-9
j_call: TRBJ1-1
d_call: TRBD1
cdr3_length: 15
cdr3_aa: CASGGKAGGSTEAFF
cdr3_nt: TGTGCCAGCGGCGGCAAGGCAGGGGGTTCCACTGAAGCTTTCTTT

v_call: TRBV4-1
j_call: TRBJ2-7
d_call: -
cdr3_length: 14
cdr3_aa: CASSQEQVGDEQYF
cdr3_nt: TGCGCCAGCAGCCAAGAACAAGTGGGAGACGAGCAGTACTTC

v_call: TRBV7-2
j_call: TRBJ2-6
d_call: TRBD1
cdr3_length: 18
cdr3_aa: CASSPQGASSSGANVLTF
cdr3_nt: TGTGCCAGCAGCCCCCAGGGGGCGTCCAGCTCTGGGGCCAACGTCCTGACTTTC

v_call: TRBV7-9
j_call: TRBJ1-5
d_call: -
cdr3_length: 16
cdr3_aa: CASSLVGGTPNQPQHF
cdr3_nt: TGTGCCAGCAGCTTAGTGGGAGGGACACCCAATCAGCCCCAGCATTTT